The following is a T cell receptor beta chain sequence with its context. This sample was included in a study of blood T cell repertoires in COVID-19. As for the study in general: The cDNA or gDNA used as material had been derived from T cells, B-cell-depleted T cells, or PBMCs.

This CDR3 contains 15 residues. V lost 0 bases to trimming and J lost 5 bases, with 11 bases between them. The germline V gene has CDR1 KGHSH and CDR2 LQKENI. In the study's own analysis: Nucleated cell counts were estimated from reference gene primer amplification. Repertoires were generated with immunoSEQ multiplex PCR, while TCRdb's copy carries only in-frame clones and drops some. The DNA was the basis for D and trimming; V, J and clone size are from that table. The table records some 70,000 clones, 80% to 90% of them present only once. The V gene is TRBV18, the J gene TRBJ1-5, with a weak D call TRBD1 (6 bases). What was sequenced was peripheral blood. The clonotype was recovered from a man over 45 with active COVID-19. Here the CDR3 reads CASSPPTGRDQPQHF. CDR3 nucleotide sequence: TGTGCCAGCTCACCACCGACAGGAAGGGATCAGCCCCAGCATTTT.